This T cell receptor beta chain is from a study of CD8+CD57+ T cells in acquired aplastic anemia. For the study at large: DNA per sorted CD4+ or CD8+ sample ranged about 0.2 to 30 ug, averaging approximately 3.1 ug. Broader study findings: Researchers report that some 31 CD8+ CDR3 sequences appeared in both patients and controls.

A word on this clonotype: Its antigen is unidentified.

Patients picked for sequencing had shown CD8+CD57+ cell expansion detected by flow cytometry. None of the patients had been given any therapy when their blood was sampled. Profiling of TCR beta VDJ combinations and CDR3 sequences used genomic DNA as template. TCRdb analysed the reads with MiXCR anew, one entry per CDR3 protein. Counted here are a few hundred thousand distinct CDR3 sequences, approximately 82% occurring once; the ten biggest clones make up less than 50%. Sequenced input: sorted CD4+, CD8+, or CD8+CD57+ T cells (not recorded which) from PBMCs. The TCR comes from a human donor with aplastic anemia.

The CDR3 here is CASSVATAVLAKNIQYF. CDR3 nucleotide sequence: TGTGCCAGCAGCGTGGCGACGGCAGTACTAGCCAAAAACATTCAGTACTTC. The chain uses TRBV5-6 and TRBJ2-4, with D unresolved. Germline CDR1 reads SGHDT; CDR2 reads YYEEEE. The CDR3 covers 17 residues. Trimming left V 4 bases short and J 0 bases short, with 17 bases between.